The clone carrying this TCR beta chain was counted at least ten times. The target antigen is unknown. MiXCR was run by TCRdb on the 5' RACE reads, yielding one entry per CDR3 protein. The sample has 650,000 to 800,000 distinct CDR3 sequences; 8.6% are singletons. This sample was taken from a study of identical twins. General study points: Twin pairs' shared out-of-frame alpha sequences were enriched in low generation probability.

The CDR3 has 14 residues. V lost 6 bases to trimming and J lost 3 bases, with 15 bases between them. The data also belong to a second study, concerning yellow fever vaccine responses in identical twins.

Sequenced: PBMCs. The TCR was taken from a young woman in good health. The chain combines TRBV12-3 or TRBV12-4 with TRBJ2-7; D unclear. In nucleotides, the CDR3 is TGTGCCAGCAGCCCGATGATAATAGGCTACGAGCAGTACTTC. Translation gives CASSPMIIGYEQYF.